This passage covers 5 T cell receptor beta chains from one sample sequenced in a study of blood T cells in healthy people across ages (dated by TCRdb to about 2015). Libraries came from 5' RACE. Sequencing used an Illumina HiSeq 2500. A second PCR of about 6 to 11 cycles was performed with a sample-barcoded 5' primer and a J-beta primer mix. TCRdb took the public reads, trimmed them with fastp at Q25, ran MiXCR for clone calling and kept in-frame beta chains. Here each entry gathers all rows of one CDR3 protein and keeps the most common genes and DNA. The sample table shows 1.5 million or so distinct CDR3 sequences, and less than 45% are seen once. Around 4% of the sample comes from the top ten. The sequencing sample was made of blood. Receptors originate from a woman under 30 in good health.

This clonotype was detected many times. V is TRBV12-3 or TRBV12-4 and J is TRBJ1-6; 8 bases are shared with TRBD1. CDR3 length: 14 amino acids. V trimming: 6 bases; J trimming: 7 bases; junction bases outside the gene matches: 5. CDR3 DNA: TGTGCCAGCAGGAGGACAGGGAACAATTCACCCCTCCACTTT. It translates to CASRRTGNNSPLHF.

J is TRBJ2-7 and V is TRBV7-2; D possibly uses TRBD1 or TRBD2 (6 bases each). The J call could be wrong; TRBJ2-5 is a better fit for the DNA end. The CDR3 loop spans 14 amino acids. Germline lookup yields CDR1 SGHTA and CDR2 FQGNSA. The CDR3 loop is CASSLGGAWETQYF. In nucleotides, the CDR3 is TGTGCCAGCAGCTTAGGGGGGGCCTGGGAGACCCAGTACTTC.

The V call is TRBV20-1, the J call TRBJ2-5; 12 bases agree with TRBD1. CDR1 DFQATT and CDR2 SNEGSKA come from the germline V gene (reference sequence). Trimming at V came to 1 base and at J to 11 bases, leaving 11 bases not matched to a gene. This CDR3 contains 15 residues. The CDR3 loop reads CSARGGWDRGLEQYF. The CDR3 DNA reads as TGCAGTGCTAGAGGGGGTTGGGACAGGGGGCTTGAGCAGTACTTC.

This clonotype was detected only once. The chain has TRBV9 and TRBJ1-1, with D perhaps matching TRBD1 (5 bases). The CDR3 runs to 14 residues. Germline V gene data show CDR1 as SGDLS and CDR2 as YYNGEE. V lost 4 bases and J lost 3, with 13 bases in between. In DNA, the CDR3 is TGTGCCAGCAGCACCGGGGGAGGGCACACTGAAGCTTTCTTT. It is translated as CASSTGGGHTEAFF.

The chain links TRBV14 to TRBJ1-1, with 9 bases matching TRBD1. CDR1 and CDR2 (germline): SGHDN, FVKESK. V trimming: 6 bases; J trimming: 1 base; junction bases outside the gene matches: 6. This CDR3 has 15 amino acids. In nucleotides, the CDR3 is TGTGCCAGCAGGGCTTACAGGGGGCAGAACACTGAAGCTTTCTTT. Translation: CASRAYRGQNTEAFF. Drawing the rest from reference TRBV14 and TRBJ1-1, the complete variable domain is EAGVTQFPSHSVIEKGQTVTLRCDPISGHDNLYWYRRVMGKEIKFLLHFVKESKQDESGMPNNRFLAERTGGTYSTLKVQPAELEDSGVYFCASRAYRGQNTEAFFGQGTRLTVV.